This T cell receptor beta chain was identified during a study of OX40 agonist ivuxolimab in advanced cancers. The CDR3 consists of 14 residues. Trimming cost V 0 bases and J 1 base, with 8 bases left between them. Per the germline V gene, CDR1 is SGHRS and CDR2 is YFSETQ. Assay: immunoSEQ multiplex PCR; the TCRdb copy retains only in-frame clones and omits some. The profile shows tens of thousands of clones, 70% to 80% of them singletons. This TCR came from an adult with an advanced solid tumor such as melanoma, head and neck, liver or kidney cancer. The specimen was CD4+ or CD8+ T cells sorted from blood, collected in a trial of the OX40 agonist ivuxolimab. The chain recombines TRBV5-1 with TRBJ2-7; no clear D gene. Written as DNA, the CDR3 is TGCGCCAGCAGCTTGGGAGACATATCCTACGAGCAGTACTTC. Translating it yields CASSLGDISYEQYF.